Described below is a single TCR beta chain sequence and its context. What this receptor recognizes is not known. Base-call qualities are not available, and no considerably larger clone is one nucleotide away. Ends trimmed: V by 2 bases, J by 2 bases; bases unmatched to a gene: 2. Inclusive of the bounding cysteine and phenylalanine, the CDR3 is 14 residues long. The read is trimmed to its CDR3 DNA, 42 bases read in frame from base 1. The germline V gene (reference sequence) specifies SEHNR as CDR1 and FQNEAQ as CDR2. The data were taken from a study of a mutant IDH1 vaccine in newly diagnosed glioma (dated by TCRdb to the early 2020s). With respect to the entire study: Patients received eight vaccinations in weeks 1, 3, 5, 7, 11, 15, 19 and 23, corresponding to visits V03 through V10. Vaccination started 4-6 weeks after radiotherapy alone, or was given together with temozolomide cycles in the groups whose treatment included chemotherapy. Of the 32 treated patients, approximately 62% were male and approximately 40% were female, and the mean age was roughly 38 years. Prior to enrollment, patients had been given standard therapy consisting of radiotherapy alone, temozolomide alone, or radiochemotherapy with temozolomide, with the combination given to most patients. Six visits were used for peripheral blood collection: V03 (baseline), V05, V07, V10, V12 and V13. For exploratory analyses, fewer than 30 treated patients had longitudinal TCRB deep sequencing done wherever samples were available.

Interpreted using the paper, the time point label stands for: week 23, last vaccination. Every vaccine dose consisted of 300 ug of a 20-mer mutant IDH1 peptide in Montanide, administered subcutaneously together with topical imiquimod. Donors had newly diagnosed WHO grade 3 or 4 IDH1-mutant astrocytomas with loss of nuclear ATRX. The samples were drawn from NOA16, a multicentre, single-arm, open-label phase I trial in Germany that tested a mutant IDH1 peptide vaccine in humans for the first time. Genomic DNA for TCRB sequencing was extracted from EDTA blood using the DNeasy Blood and Tissue Kit. The paper as a whole reports these results and caveats: Pseudoprogression seemed to be unrelated to changes in the top peripheral T cell clonotypes found by TCRB sequencing. Immune responses induced by the vaccine were seen in roughly 92% of patients across multiple MHC alleles. It was noted by the authors that analyses of patient blood samples could not be reproduced owing to sample limitations. PBMC samples for TCRB deep sequencing were selected based on availability.

Receptor libraries were prepared by the immunoSEQ multiplex PCR assay. Rearranged TCR beta chain sequences were amplified with the hsTCRB Kit following the manufacturer's protocol. TCRB libraries were sequenced on an Illumina MiSeq. In the paper's pipeline: The proprietary platform of the kit vendor was used for demultiplexing, trimming and gene mapping. TCRdb stores this immuneACCESS table with in-frame sequences only. Part of the clones is absent; in the studies checked, under half of the shortfall reflects unresolved V genes, and no reason is known for the rest. V and J calls and clone size come straight from that table; D and trimming were deduced from the DNA. The sample has about 77,000 clones on record, roughly 85% of them singletons. 0.75% to 0.95% of the sample rests with the top ten.

The TCR was taken from a woman in her fifties or sixties with glioma. The sample in question was PBMCs, obtained from a glioma patient whose treatment included an IDH1 peptide vaccine. The chain is made from TRBV7-9 and TRBJ2-7, with TRBD2 identical over 8 junction bases. The base sequence is TGTGCCAGCAGCTTAAGCGGGAGTACCTACGAGCAGTACTTC. This gives the protein CASSLSGSTYEQYF.